The 12 T cell receptor beta chains listed next were all sequenced from one sample in a study of chemoradiotherapy in HPV16-positive cancers. Repertoires were generated with immunoSEQ multiplex PCR, while TCRdb's copy carries only in-frame clones and drops some. In the table there are under 85,000 clones, roughly 86% of which are singletons. The material sequenced was blood, taken from a patient who underwent chemoradiotherapy. These receptor sequences come from a human donor with HPV-associated anogenital cancer.

This clone showed up just once. The V and J genes are TRBV30 and TRBJ2-5; perhaps TRBD1 as D (6 bases). The CDR3 length is 13 residues. V dropped 2 bases and J dropped 5 bases, with 12 bases sitting between them. Germline CDR1 is GTSNPN and CDR2 is SVGIG (reference sequence). CDR3 region: CAWSNRDRETQYF. The CDR3 DNA reads as TGTGCCTGGAGTAACAGGGATCGGGAGACCCAGTACTTC.

The CDR3 loop is CASSPRTGMAGYTF. CDR3 in DNA: TGTGCCAGCAGTCCGCGGACGGGTATGGCTGGCTACACCTTC. The chain combines TRBV6-6 with TRBJ1-2; D gene ambiguous. The CDR3 is 14 residues long. With 5 bases removed from V and 7 bases from J, the gap between germline ends came to 17 bases. CDR1 and CDR2 from the germline V gene are MNHNY and SVGAGI (reference sequence).

The CDR3 here is CASKNGQGNTEAFF. CDR3 coding DNA: TGTGCCAGCAAAAACGGACAGGGTAACACTGAAGCTTTCTTT. The V call is TRBV28, the J call TRBJ1-1; 8 bases map to TRBD1. V gave up 7 bases and J gave up 2 bases; unmatched junction bases: 6. The CDR3 is 14 amino acids. Germline values: CDR1 MDHEN, CDR2 SYDVKM.

V gene TRBV7-9 combines with J gene TRBJ2-1; maybe TRBD1 (6 bases). The CDR3 has 19 residues. The V gene lost 5 bases and the J gene lost 0 bases, with 23 bases spanning the gap. Germline V gives CDR1 SEHNR, CDR2 FQNEAQ (reference sequence). The CDR3 nucleotides are TGTGCCAGCAGCCCGAGAGGGTTCGGACAGATTAGCTCCTACAATGAGCAGTTCTTC. Translation gives CASSPRGFGQISSYNEQFF.

The chain recombines TRBV4-1 with TRBJ1-3; possible D gene TRBD1, 5 bases. Germline V lookup: CDR1 MGHRA, CDR2 YSYEKL. V lost 1 base, J lost 0 bases, and 7 bases lay in between. CDR3 length: 15 amino acids. The CDR3, as DNA: TGCGCCAGCAGCCAAGGGGGCCGCTCTGGAAACACCATATATTTT. This translates into CASSQGGRSGNTIYF.

This chain links TRBV9 with TRBJ1-1; possible D gene TRBD1, 5 bases. V lost 2 bases and J 3 bases, leaving 8 bases between the germline ends. CDR1 SGDLS and CDR2 YYNGEE come from the germline V gene. The CDR3 spans 13 residues. This CDR3 is CASSVGQHTEAFF. Written as DNA, the CDR3 is TGTGCCAGCAGCGTGGGGCAGCACACTGAAGCTTTCTTT.

The chain links TRBV2 to TRBJ2-7; D is ambiguous. V lost 2 bases and J 6 bases, leaving 17 bases between the germline ends. The germline V gene has CDR1 SNHLY and CDR2 FYNNEI. CDR3 length: 15 residues. The CDR3 coding sequence is TGTGCCAGCAGTGAATCGGTACCAGGAGTTATCGAGCAGTACTTC. Amino acid sequence: CASSESVPGVIEQYF.

This clone came up a few times. DNA of the CDR3: TGTGCCATCAGTGATCAAACCCACTTTAGCGGGAGGTTAGAGACCCAGTACTTC. This encodes CAISDQTHFSGRLETQYF. The chain joins TRBV10-3 to TRBJ2-5; 10 bases agree with TRBD2. In germline, CDR1 is ENHRY, CDR2 SYGVKD. The length of the CDR3 is 18 residues. The trim removed 3 bases at V and 4 bases at J, leaving 14 bases unmatched.

This chain joins TRBV10-2 and TRBJ2-2; tentative D call: TRBD2 (6 bases). Germline assignment: CDR1 WSHSY and CDR2 SAAADI. The CDR3 extends over 15 amino acids. V shed 3 bases and J shed 4 bases, with 12 bases lying between them. The CDR3 DNA reads as TGCGCCAGCAGTGATCCCCTAGCGAGCACCGGGGAGCTGTTTTTT. Translation gives CASSDPLASTGELFF.

This rearrangement joins TRBV5-1 to TRBJ2-3, with 7 bases identical to TRBD1. CDR3 length equals 15 residues. V lost 0 bases, J lost 4 bases, and 5 bases stayed unmatched. Germline CDR1 SGHRS, CDR2 YFSETQ. The DNA for the CDR3 is TGCGCCAGCAGCTTGGAAGGGGGCATCCCAGATACGCAGTATTTT. It specifies CASSLEGGIPDTQYF.

This chain uses TRBV11-2 with TRBJ2-1; 14 bases are a match to TRBD2. The CDR3 runs 17 residues. The germline gives CDR1 SGHAT, CDR2 FQNNGV. Trimming cost V 5 bases and J 6 bases; bases outside gene matches: 9. The CDR3 bases are TGTGCCAGCAGCGGCCGACTAGCGGGAGGGCCCCGCAATGAGCAGTTCTTC. Its translation is CASSGRLAGGPRNEQFF.

Here the CDR3 reads CASSQVLWLALDTQYF. The CDR3 DNA reads as TGCGCCAGCAGCCAAGTCTTGTGGCTGGCCTTGGATACGCAGTATTTT. The V call is TRBV4-1, the J call TRBJ2-3; no definite D call. The CDR3 is 16 residues long. The V gene's germline CDR1 is MGHRA and CDR2 YSYEKL. Trimming stripped 1 base from V and 6 bases from J, with 17 bases between.